Following are 10 T cell receptor beta chains from one sample sequenced in a study of T cell responses to AZD1222 COVID-19 vaccine. Sequenced by immunoSEQ multiplex PCR; TCRdb stores in-frame clones only, minus some. The sample carries roughly 150,000 clones, approximately 92% recorded once. The sample in question was peripheral blood, obtained on day 0 of AZD1222 vaccination. The receptors originated from an adult in good health.

This clone was seen once. This specimen includes other DNA sequences encoding the same CDR3. V and J are TRBV10-2 and TRBJ2-3; no clear D gene. This CDR3 is 11 amino acids long. In germline, CDR1 is WSHSY, CDR2 SAAADI. V dropped 3 bases and J dropped 3 bases, with 1 base sitting between them. CDR3 region: CASSDTDTQYF. DNA for the CDR3: TGCGCCAGCAGTGATACAGATACGCAGTATTTT.

The chain uses TRBV12-5 and TRBJ1-5; D is uncertain. The CDR3 runs to 15 residues. V was cut by 0 bases and J by 7 bases, with 13 bases left in between. In germline, CDR1 is LGHNT, CDR2 FRNRAP. The CDR3 reads CASGLVRMGDQPQHF. The CDR3 DNA sequence: TGTGCTAGTGGTTTGGTACGGATGGGAGACCAGCCCCAGCATTTT. The variable domain in full, with the rest retrieved from reference TRBV12-5 and TRBJ1-5, is DARVTQTPRHKVTEMGQEVTMRCQPILGHNTVFWYRQTMMQGLELLAYFRNRAPLDDSGMPKDRFSAEMPDATLATLKIQPSEPRDSAVYFCASGLVRMGDQPQHFGDGTRLSIL.

This chain links TRBV9 with TRBJ2-3, with a possible D match to TRBD1 (6 bases). The V and J ends lost 4 bases and 6 bases respectively, with 9 bases between them. The CDR3 runs to 12 residues. Germline V gene data show CDR1 as SGDLS and CDR2 as YYNGEE. CDR3 loop: CASSSGVDTQYF. CDR3 nucleotide sequence: TGTGCCAGCAGCTCAGGGGTGGATACGCAGTATTTT.

This chain uses TRBV6-5 with TRBJ1-1; 9 bases fit TRBD1. The junction had 4 bases not matched to a gene; V was cut back by 5 bases and J by 0 bases. CDR1 and CDR2 from the germline V gene are MNHEY and SVGAGI. This CDR3 has 15 residues. Here the CDR3 reads CASSTGTGMNTEAFF. DNA for the CDR3: TGTGCCAGCAGTACCGGGACAGGGATGAACACTGAAGCTTTCTTT.

The chain joins TRBV7-3 to TRBJ2-3, with 8 bases lining up with TRBD2. The germline V gene has CDR1 SGHTA and CDR2 FQGTGA. This CDR3 is built from 17 residues. V gave up 5 bases and J gave up 6 bases; unmatched junction bases: 16. The CDR3 loop reads CASSPWATSGGADTQYF. The CDR3 coding sequence is TGTGCCAGCAGCCCCTGGGCCACTAGCGGAGGGGCGGATACGCAGTATTTT. Full variable domain (rest looked up from reference TRBV7-3 and TRBJ2-3): GAGVSQTPSNKVTEKGKYVELRCDPISGHTALYWYRQSLGQGPEFLIYFQGTGAADDSGLPNDRFFAVRPEGSVSTLKIQRTERGDSAVYLCASSPWATSGGADTQYFGPGTRLTVL.

V gene TRBV30 combines with J gene TRBJ1-6; 7 bases map to TRBD1. Germline V gene lookup returns CDR1 GTSNPN and CDR2 SVGIG (reference sequence). The CDR3 sequence is 15 residues long. V trimming: 0 bases; J trimming: 7 bases; junction bases outside the gene matches: 6. CDR3 sequence (DNA): TGTGCCTGGAGTGTAAGGGACAGAGAAAATTCACCCCTCCACTTT. This sequence encodes CAWSVRDRENSPLHF.

The chain employs TRBV3-1 (or the pseudogene TRBV3-2) and TRBJ1-1, with 7 nucleotides matching TRBD1. The CDR3 is made up of 15 amino acids. The trim removed 4 bases at V and 1 base at J, leaving 6 bases unmatched. Germline V lookup: CDR1 LGHDT, CDR2 YNNKEL (reference sequence). CDR3 sequence: CASSRPDRPNTEAFF. In DNA form, the CDR3 reads TGTGCCAGCAGCCGCCCGGACAGGCCGAACACTGAAGCTTTCTTT.

This clone occurred once. This chain connects TRBV6-5 to TRBJ1-5; D is ambiguous. Per germline, CDR1 MNHEY and CDR2 SVGAGI. The length of the CDR3 is 15 residues. Trimming pared 6 bases from V and 3 bases from J, leaving 15 bases between. The CDR3 coding sequence is TGTGCCAGCAGACCGACACGGGCCGTCAATCAGCCCCAGCATTTT. Amino acids: CASRPTRAVNQPQHF.

V usage is TRBV5-4 and J usage is TRBJ2-1, with TRBD2 matching 9 bases. Germline CDR1 and CDR2: SGHNT and YYREEE (reference sequence). J was trimmed by 6 bases and V by 0 bases; bases with no gene match: 4. The CDR3 is 15 residues long. The chain's CDR3 is CASSLDSGGPNEQFF. CDR3 coding DNA: TGTGCCAGCAGCTTGGATAGCGGGGGACCCAATGAGCAGTTCTTC.

The rearrangement joins TRBV19 to TRBJ2-5; D may be TRBD2 (7 bases). Trimming removed 5 bases at V and 2 bases at J, with 18 bases between. The CDR3 loop spans 16 amino acids. Germline loops: CDR1 LNHDA, CDR2 SQIVND (reference sequence). The CDR3 reads CASSQTRGARQETQYF. The CDR3 region has the DNA TGTGCCAGTAGTCAGACTCGGGGGGCGCGGCAAGAGACCCAGTACTTC.